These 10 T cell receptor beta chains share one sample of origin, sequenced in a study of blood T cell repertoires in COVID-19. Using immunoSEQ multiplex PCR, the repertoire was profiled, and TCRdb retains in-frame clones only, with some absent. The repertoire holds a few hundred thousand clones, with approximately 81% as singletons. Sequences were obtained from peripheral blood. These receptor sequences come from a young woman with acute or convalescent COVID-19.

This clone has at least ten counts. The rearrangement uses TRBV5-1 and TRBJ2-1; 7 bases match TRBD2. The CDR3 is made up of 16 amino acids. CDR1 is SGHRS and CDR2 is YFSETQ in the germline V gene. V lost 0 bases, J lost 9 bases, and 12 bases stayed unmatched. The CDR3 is CASSLELGGSVGEQFF. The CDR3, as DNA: TGCGCCAGCAGCTTGGAGTTGGGCGGGAGTGTCGGTGAGCAGTTCTTC. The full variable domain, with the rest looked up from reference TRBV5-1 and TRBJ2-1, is KAGVTQTPRYLIKTRGQQVTLSCSPISGHRSVSWYQQTPGQGLQFLFEYFSETQRNKGNFPGRFSGRQFSNSRSEMNVSTLELGDSALYLCASSLELGGSVGEQFFGPGTRLTVL.

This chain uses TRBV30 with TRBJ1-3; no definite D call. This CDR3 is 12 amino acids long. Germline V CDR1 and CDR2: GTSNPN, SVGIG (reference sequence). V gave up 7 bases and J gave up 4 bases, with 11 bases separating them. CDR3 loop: CASALRGNTIYF. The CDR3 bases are TGTGCCTCGGCACTGAGGGGAAACACCATATATTTT.

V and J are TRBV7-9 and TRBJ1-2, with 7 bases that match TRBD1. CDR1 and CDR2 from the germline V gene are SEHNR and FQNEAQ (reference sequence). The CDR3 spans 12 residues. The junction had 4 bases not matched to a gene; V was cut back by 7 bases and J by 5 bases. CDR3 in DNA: TGTGCCAGCACCCCAGGGGGATATGGCTACACCTTC. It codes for CASTPGGYGYTF. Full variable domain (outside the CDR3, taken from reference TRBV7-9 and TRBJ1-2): DTGVSQNPRHKITKRGQNVTFRCDPISEHNRLYWYRQTLGQGPEFLTYFQNEAQLEKSRLLSDRFSAERPKGSFSTLEIQRTEQGDSAMYLCASTPGGYGYTFGSGTRLTVV.

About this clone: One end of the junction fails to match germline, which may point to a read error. The CDR3 here is CASSRGGGNQPQHF. CDR3 coding DNA: TGTGCCAGCAGTAGGGGAGGGGGCAATCAGCCCCAGCATTTT. The rearrangement links TRBV19 to TRBJ1-5; D might be TRBD1 (5 bases). This CDR3 contains 14 residues. Germline loops: CDR1 LNHDA, CDR2 SQIVND (reference sequence).

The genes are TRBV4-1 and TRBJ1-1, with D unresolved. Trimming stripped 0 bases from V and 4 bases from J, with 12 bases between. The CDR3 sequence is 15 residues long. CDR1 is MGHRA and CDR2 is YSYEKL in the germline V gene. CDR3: CASSQDWQELTEAFF. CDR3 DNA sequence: TGCGCCAGCAGCCAAGATTGGCAGGAACTCACTGAAGCTTTCTTT.

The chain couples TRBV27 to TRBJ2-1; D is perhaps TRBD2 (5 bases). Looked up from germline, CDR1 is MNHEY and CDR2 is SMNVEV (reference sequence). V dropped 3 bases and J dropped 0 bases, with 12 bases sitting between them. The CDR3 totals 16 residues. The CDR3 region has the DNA TGTGCCAGCAGTTTGGCGGGCGGAAGCTCCTACAATGAGCAGTTCTTC. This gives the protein CASSLAGGSSYNEQFF.

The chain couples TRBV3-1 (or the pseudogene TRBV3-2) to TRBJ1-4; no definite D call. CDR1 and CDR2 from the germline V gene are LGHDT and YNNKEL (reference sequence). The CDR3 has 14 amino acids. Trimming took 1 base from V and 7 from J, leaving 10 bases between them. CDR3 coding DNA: TGTGCCAGCAGCCAAGGGAGGCTCTTTGAAAAACTGTTTTTT. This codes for CASSQGRLFEKLFF.

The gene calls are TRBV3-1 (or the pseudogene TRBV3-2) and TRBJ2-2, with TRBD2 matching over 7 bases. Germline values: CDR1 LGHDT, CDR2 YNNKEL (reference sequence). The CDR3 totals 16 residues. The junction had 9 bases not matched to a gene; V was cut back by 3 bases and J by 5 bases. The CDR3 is CASSHRSAGDTGELFF. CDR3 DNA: TGTGCCAGCAGCCATCGGTCCGCGGGGGATACCGGGGAGCTGTTTTTT.

CDR3 amino acids: CASSLQGKDTEAFF. The CDR3 DNA is TGTGCCAGCAGCTTACAGGGGAAGGACACTGAAGCTTTCTTT. The rearrangement links TRBV7-3 to TRBJ1-1, with D perhaps TRBD1 (6 bases). This CDR3 has 14 amino acids. CDR1 and CDR2 from the germline V gene are SGHTA and FQGTGA. Trimming stripped 2 bases from V and 3 bases from J, with 10 bases between.

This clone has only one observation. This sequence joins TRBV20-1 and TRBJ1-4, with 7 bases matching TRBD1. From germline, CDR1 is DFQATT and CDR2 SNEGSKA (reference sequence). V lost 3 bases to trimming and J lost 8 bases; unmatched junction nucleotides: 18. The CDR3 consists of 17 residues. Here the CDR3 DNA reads TGCAGTGCTAGTGAGACCTCAGGGGGATTATTACGCGAAAAACTGTTTTTT. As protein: CSASETSGGLLREKLFF.